This entry concerns a single T cell receptor (beta chain). This sample stems from a study of T cells in narcolepsy. The CDR3 runs 15 residues. Germline-derived CDR1 and CDR2 are PRHDT and FYEKMQ (reference sequence). V gave up 0 bases and J gave up 7 bases; unmatched junction bases: 8. Using immunoSEQ multiplex PCR, the repertoire was profiled, and TCRdb retains in-frame clones only, with some absent. The sample holds fewer than 40,000 clones; around 84% are singletons and the top ten take about 2.3%. The V gene is TRBV13, the J gene TRBJ2-7; 8 bases are a match to TRBD2. The clonotype comes from a human donor in good health. The sequencing sample was made of memory (CD45RA-) CD4+ T cells from blood. The CDR3 protein is CASSLGPAGVGEQYF. CDR3 coding DNA: TGTGCCAGCAGCTTAGGGCCAGCGGGAGTGGGGGAGCAGTACTTC.